One and the same sample provided the 19 T cell receptor beta chains below, sequenced in a study of T cells in Graves' hyperthyroidism and ophthalmopathy. TCR beta CDR3 regions were amplified from RNA transcripts. The study used the HTBI primer set for a first-round RT-PCR of the TCR CDR3. From the multiplex PCR reads, TCRdb called clonotypes with MiXCR, one entry per CDR3 protein. The sample holds roughly 400,000 distinct CDR3 sequences; roughly 13% are singletons and the top ten take around 27%. Sequencing used blood. The receptor source for this set is a man aged 50 to 60 with Graves' ophthalmopathy.

This chain joins TRBV5-5 and TRBJ1-1; a weak D match, TRBD1 (6 bases). Per germline, CDR1 SGHKS and CDR2 YYEKEE (reference sequence). The V gene lost 4 bases and the J gene lost 6 bases, with 22 bases spanning the gap. CDR3 size: 16 residues. CDR3 sequence (DNA): TGTGCCAGCAGCCGGAAGGATATTCCCAGGACAGCTGAAGCTTTCTTT. It specifies CASSRKDIPRTAEAFF.

At least ten counts were recorded for this clonotype. V gene TRBV30 combines with J gene TRBJ1-3; no definite D call. V dropped 2 bases and J dropped 2 bases, with 7 bases sitting between them. The CDR3 length is 13 residues. Germline values: CDR1 GTSNPN, CDR2 SVGIG (reference sequence). The CDR3 spells CAWSTGPGNTIYF. CDR3 bases: TGTGCCTGGAGTACGGGTCCTGGAAACACCATATATTTT. The complete variable domain, with remaining parts taken from reference TRBV30 and TRBJ1-3, reads SQTIHQWPATLVQPVGSPLSLECTVEGTSNPNLYWYRQAAGRGLQLLFYSVGIGQISSEVPQNLSASRPQDRQFILSSKKLLLSDSGFYLCAWSTGPGNTIYFGEGSWLTVV.

The rearrangement joins TRBV5-5 to TRBJ1-5; D possibly corresponds to TRBD1 (6 bases). Per the germline V gene, CDR1 is SGHKS and CDR2 is YYEKEE (reference sequence). CDR3 length: 16 amino acids. V lost 0 bases and J lost 7, with 17 bases in between. The DNA for the CDR3 is TGTGCCAGCAGCTTGGCACTCGCGGGGGGCGCACAGCCCCAGCATTTT. Its protein is CASSLALAGGAQPQHF.

Many counts were recorded for this clonotype. The junction differs from germline at one of its ends, possibly a read error. This sequence joins TRBV7-7 and TRBJ2-5; TRBD2 is a possible D gene (6 bases). The CDR3 has 16 residues. Germline V CDR1 and CDR2: SSHAT, FNYEAQ (reference sequence). The CDR3 nucleotides are TGTGCTAGCAGCTTAGACGGGGGAGGAGGGCTCGAGACCCAGTACTTC. This translates into CASSLDGGGGLETQYF. Complete variable domain (other parts from reference TRBV7-7 and TRBJ2-5): GAGVSQSPRYKVTKRGQDVTLRCDPISSHATLYWYQQALGQGPEFLTYFNYEAQPDKSGLPSDRFSAERPEGSISTLTIQRTEQRDSAMYRCASSLDGGGGLETQYFGPGTRLLVL.

This clonotype occurred many times. This rearrangement joins TRBV20-1 to TRBJ2-5, with D unclear. V lost 4 bases and J 5 bases, leaving 14 bases between the germline ends. Germline CDR1 and CDR2: DFQATT and SNEGSKA (reference sequence). The CDR3 runs 13 residues. The CDR3 sequence is CSATVNVRETQYF. CDR3 coding DNA: TGCAGTGCTACAGTGAACGTTCGTGAGACCCAGTACTTC.

The table lists this clonotype with many counts. The rearrangement links TRBV13 to TRBJ2-7; 9 bases line up with TRBD2. CDR3 length: 15 residues. CDR1 is PRHDT, CDR2 FYEKMQ, per germline (reference sequence). J gave up 6 bases and V 4 bases, and 10 bases lay outside the gene matches. The CDR3 region is CASSWVAGEGREQYF. CDR3 DNA: TGTGCCAGCAGCTGGGTAGCGGGAGAGGGGCGCGAGCAGTACTTC.

This clonotype was detected ten times or more. The chain employs TRBV30 and TRBJ2-3; D unresolved. V was shortened by 7 bases and J by 0 bases, with 17 bases between the two germline ends. There are 15 residues in the CDR3. Germline lookup yields CDR1 GTSNPN and CDR2 SVGIG (reference sequence). The CDR3 reads CASIPPEHSTDTQYF. DNA for the CDR3: TGTGCCTCTATTCCCCCCGAACATAGCACAGATACGCAGTATTTT.

This clonotype was seen many times. V usage is TRBV5-5 and J usage is TRBJ2-5; no clear D gene. Trimming removed 0 bases from V and 1 base from J, with 10 bases in between. The CDR3 has 15 residues. Germline CDR1 reads SGHKS; CDR2 reads YYEKEE (reference sequence). The CDR3 protein is CASSLEAQFQETQYF. CDR3 in DNA: TGTGCCAGCAGCTTGGAAGCACAGTTCCAAGAGACCCAGTACTTC.

This clonotype was recorded many times. The V and J genes are TRBV10-3 and TRBJ2-3; D gene ambiguous. The ends were cut back, 11 bases at V and 0 bases at J, with 15 bases in the middle. Germline loops: CDR1 ENHRY, CDR2 SYGVKD. CDR3 length: 14 residues. The CDR3 DNA reads TGTGCCTCCGGGTTTGGAGAGAGCACAGATACGCAGTATTTT. It is translated as CASGFGESTDTQYF.

This chain links TRBV6-1 with TRBJ2-3; 10 nucleotides agree with TRBD2. With V trimmed by 6 bases and J by 0 bases, 6 bases remained unmatched. From germline, CDR1 is MNHNS and CDR2 SASEGT. The CDR3 has 16 amino acids. The CDR3 protein is CASSTGTSASTDTQYF. CDR3 nucleotide sequence: TGTGCCAGCAGCACCGGGACTAGCGCTAGCACAGATACGCAGTATTTT.

Only a few counts were recorded for this clonotype. The chain employs TRBV27 and TRBJ2-5; TRBD2 aligns across 13 bases. With 6 bases clipped from V and 6 bases from J, the junction kept 7 bases outside the gene matches. The germline V gene encodes CDR1 MNHEY and CDR2 SMNVEV (reference sequence). The CDR3 spans 15 residues. CDR3 region: CASRLLAGGPKTQYF. The DNA of the CDR3 is TGTGCCAGCAGGCTACTAGCGGGAGGGCCGAAGACCCAGTACTTC.

This clonotype was found many times. J is TRBJ1-2 and V is TRBV29-1; D is perhaps TRBD1 (5 bases). The CDR3 has 13 residues. Between the trimmed V and J ends, which lost 5 bases and 1 base, there was a span of 11 bases. Germline CDR1 is SQVTM and CDR2 is ANQGSEA. CDR3 nucleotide sequence: TGCAGCGTTAGGACACAGCTTAACTATGGCTACACCTTC. Translating it yields CSVRTQLNYGYTF.

There are many counts of this clonotype. V usage is TRBV20-1 and J usage is TRBJ1-2; D is unresolved. The CDR3 loop spans 13 amino acids. V lost 0 bases, J lost 0 bases, and 5 bases lay in between. Germline CDR1 and CDR2: DFQATT and SNEGSKA (reference sequence). The CDR3 bases are TGCAGTGCTAGAGATGCAGCTAACTATGGCTACACCTTC. This encodes CSARDAANYGYTF.

V usage is TRBV6-2 or TRBV6-3 and J usage is TRBJ2-7; TRBD1 or TRBD2 may be the D gene (5 bases each). The CDR3 sequence is 17 residues long. The V end was cut by 0 bases, the J end by 0 bases, with 15 bases between. The V gene's germline CDR1 is MNHEY and CDR2 SVGEGT. The CDR3 here is CASSYSGVTRFSYEQYF. CDR3 DNA: TGTGCCAGCAGTTACTCGGGGGTGACTCGATTCTCCTACGAGCAGTACTTC.

This clonotype was seen repeatedly, ten times or more. This chain's CDR3 is CSARRTGSEAFF. The DNA for the CDR3 is TGCAGTGCTAGAAGGACAGGGTCTGAAGCTTTCTTT. The V and J genes are TRBV20-1 and TRBJ1-1; 8 nucleotides align to TRBD1. This CDR3 has 12 amino acids. V dropped 2 bases and J dropped 6; count of bases not matched to a gene: 2. Germline-derived CDR1 and CDR2 are DFQATT and SNEGSKA (reference sequence).

This clonotype was seen at least ten times. The chain combines TRBV29-1 with TRBJ2-1; the match to TRBD1 covers 11 bases. The CDR3 totals 14 residues. The germline gives CDR1 SQVTM, CDR2 ANQGSEA. The V and J ends lost 2 bases and 7 bases, in that order; junction bases with no gene match: 4. The CDR3 loop is CSVEPGQGGNEQFF. The CDR3 DNA sequence: TGCAGCGTTGAACCGGGACAGGGGGGGAATGAGCAGTTCTTC.

The rearrangement joins TRBV6-1 to TRBJ1-2; D gene uncertain. Deletions cut 3 bases from V and 3 bases from J, with 20 bases between. The CDR3 length is 17 residues. The germline V gene has CDR1 MNHNS and CDR2 SASEGT. The CDR3 here is CASSDVLRGFIDYGYTF. The CDR3 region has the DNA TGTGCCAGCAGTGATGTTCTCAGAGGCTTCATTGACTATGGCTACACCTTC.

This clonotype showed up many times. The chain joins TRBV24-1 to TRBJ2-1; TRBD1 matches 11 bases. The length of the CDR3 is 16 residues. The ends lost 1 base at V and 9 bases at J; junction bases unmatched: 7. Germline loops: CDR1 KGHDR, CDR2 SFDVKD. CDR3 amino acids: CATSDFGQGAQGEQFF. The CDR3 DNA reads TGTGCCACCAGTGATTTCGGACAGGGGGCGCAGGGTGAGCAGTTCTTC.

This clonotype was counted a few times. The chain uses TRBV6-1 and TRBJ1-6; D is unclear. This CDR3 is built from 12 residues. V was trimmed by 2 bases and J by 6 bases, leaving 2 bases between them. Germline loops: CDR1 MNHNS, CDR2 SASEGT. In DNA, the CDR3 is TGTGCCAGCAGTGAAAGTAATTCACCCCTCCACTTT. As protein: CASSESNSPLHF.